The clone carrying this T cell receptor (beta chain) showed up just a few times. Its antigen is undetermined. The CDR3 contains 15 residues. Germline CDR1 is SGHTA and CDR2 is FQGNSA. V trimming: 3 bases; J trimming: 10 bases; junction bases outside the gene matches: 9. A J-beta primer mix and a sample-barcoded 5' primer were used in a second PCR of about 7 to 12 cycles. TCRdb redid the calling of the 5' RACE reads with MiXCR, one entry per CDR3 protein. The sample holds about 640,000 distinct CDR3 sequences, over 40% seen once. The source of the sample is a study of blood T cells in healthy people across ages. RNA extraction gave at least 5.5 micrograms of total RNA per sample. The study, taken as a whole, reports: Higher diversity, along with more naive CD4+ cells, distinguished long-lived donors from aged donors. While age rose, TCR beta diversity per million T cells dropped in a roughly linear way.

V usage is TRBV7-2 and J usage is TRBJ2-7; 13 positions match TRBD2. The TCR sequence derives from an elderly man in good health. Sequencing was performed on blood. The CDR3 bases are TGTGCCAGCAGCTTGAGGACTAGCGGGAGCCATACCCAGTACTTC. Translating gives CASSLRTSGSHTQYF.